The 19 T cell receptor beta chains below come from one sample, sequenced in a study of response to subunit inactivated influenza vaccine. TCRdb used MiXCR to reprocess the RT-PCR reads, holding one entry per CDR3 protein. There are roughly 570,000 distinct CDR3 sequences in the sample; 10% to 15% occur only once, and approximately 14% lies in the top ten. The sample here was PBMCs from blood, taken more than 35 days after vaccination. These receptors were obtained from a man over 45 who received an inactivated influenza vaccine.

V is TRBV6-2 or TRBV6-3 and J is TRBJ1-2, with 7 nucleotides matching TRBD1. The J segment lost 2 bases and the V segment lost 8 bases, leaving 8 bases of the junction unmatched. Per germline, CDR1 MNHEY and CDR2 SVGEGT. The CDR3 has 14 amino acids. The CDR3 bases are TGTGCCAGCTTCTCGGACAGGACAAACTATGGCTACACCTTC. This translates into CASFSDRTNYGYTF.

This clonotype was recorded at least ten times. The CDR3 DNA follows: TGTGCCAGCGGGAGCGGGGGACACAATGAGCAGTTCTTC. This sequence encodes CASGSGGHNEQFF. The rearrangement joins TRBV12-3 or TRBV12-4 to TRBJ2-1, with 8 bases that match TRBD2. The CDR3 length is 13 residues. J gave up 5 bases and V 8 bases, and 5 bases lay outside the gene matches.

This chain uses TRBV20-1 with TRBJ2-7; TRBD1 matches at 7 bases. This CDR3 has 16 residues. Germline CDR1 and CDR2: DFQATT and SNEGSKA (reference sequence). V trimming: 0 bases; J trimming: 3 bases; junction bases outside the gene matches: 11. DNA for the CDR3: TGCAGTGCTAGAGATGTAGGGGGCCTAACTATCTACGAGCAGTACTTC. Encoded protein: CSARDVGGLTIYEQYF.

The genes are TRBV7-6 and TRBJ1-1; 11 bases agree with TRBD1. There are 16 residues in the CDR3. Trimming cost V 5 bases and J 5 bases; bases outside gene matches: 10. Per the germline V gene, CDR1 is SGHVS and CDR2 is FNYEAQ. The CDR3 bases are TGTGCCAGCAGCCATGTGGGACAGGGGGGCCTTACTGAAGCTTTCTTT. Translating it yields CASSHVGQGGLTEAFF.

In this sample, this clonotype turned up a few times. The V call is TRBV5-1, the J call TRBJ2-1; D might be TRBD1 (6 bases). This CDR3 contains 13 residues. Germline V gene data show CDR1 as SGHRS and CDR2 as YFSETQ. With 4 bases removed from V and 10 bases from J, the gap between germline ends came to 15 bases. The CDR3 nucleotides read TGCGCCAGCAGCCCGGATACGACAGGCGAGCAGTTCTTC. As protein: CASSPDTTGEQFF.

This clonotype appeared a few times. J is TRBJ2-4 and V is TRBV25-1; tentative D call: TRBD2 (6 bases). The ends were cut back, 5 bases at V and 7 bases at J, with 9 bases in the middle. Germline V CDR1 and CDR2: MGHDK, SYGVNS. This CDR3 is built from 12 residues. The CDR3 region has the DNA TGTGCCAGCAGTCGAACTAGCAACATTCAGTACTTC. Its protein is CASSRTSNIQYF.

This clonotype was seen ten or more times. For the CDR3, the DNA is TGCAGCGTTGAAACAGGGGGTTACGAGCAGTACTTC. Protein sequence: CSVETGGYEQYF. V usage is TRBV29-1 and J usage is TRBJ2-7, with 8 bases identical to TRBD1. J gave up 4 bases and V 2 bases, and 1 base lay outside the gene matches. The CDR3 is 12 residues long. CDR1 is SQVTM, CDR2 ANQGSEA, per germline.

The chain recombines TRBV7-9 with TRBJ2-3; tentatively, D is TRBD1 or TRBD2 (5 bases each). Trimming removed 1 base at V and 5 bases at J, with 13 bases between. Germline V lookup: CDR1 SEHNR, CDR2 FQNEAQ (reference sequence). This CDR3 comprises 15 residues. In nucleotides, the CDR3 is TGTGCCAGCAGCTTAGGTGGGGCCCGGGGAGATACGCAGTATTTT. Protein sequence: CASSLGGARGDTQYF.

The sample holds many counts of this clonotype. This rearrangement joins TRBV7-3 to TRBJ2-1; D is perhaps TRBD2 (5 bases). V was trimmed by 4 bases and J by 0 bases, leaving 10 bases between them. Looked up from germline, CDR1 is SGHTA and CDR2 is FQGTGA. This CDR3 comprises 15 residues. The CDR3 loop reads CASSYGGSSYNEQFF. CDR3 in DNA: TGTGCCAGCAGCTACGGAGGAAGCTCCTACAATGAGCAGTTCTTC.

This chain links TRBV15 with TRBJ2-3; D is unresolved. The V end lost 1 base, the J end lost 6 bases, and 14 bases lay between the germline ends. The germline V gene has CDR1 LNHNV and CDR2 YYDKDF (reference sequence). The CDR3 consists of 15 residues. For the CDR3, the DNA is TGTGCCACCAGCAGAGGGGGTGGGCCGCGGGATACGCAGTATTTT. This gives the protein CATSRGGGPRDTQYF.

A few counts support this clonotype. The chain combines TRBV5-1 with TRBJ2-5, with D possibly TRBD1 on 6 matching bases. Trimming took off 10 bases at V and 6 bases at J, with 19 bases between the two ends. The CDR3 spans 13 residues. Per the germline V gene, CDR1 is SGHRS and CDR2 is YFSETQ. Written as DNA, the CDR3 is TGCGCCCGCCAGGGGCGAAGTTGGAAGACCCAGTACTTC. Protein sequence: CARQGRSWKTQYF.

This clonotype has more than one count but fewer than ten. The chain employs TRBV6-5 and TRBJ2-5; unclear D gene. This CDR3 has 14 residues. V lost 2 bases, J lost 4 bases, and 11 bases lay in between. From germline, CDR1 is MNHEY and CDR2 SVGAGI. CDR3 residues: CASSYDRKTETQYF. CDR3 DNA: TGTGCCAGCAGTTACGACCGAAAGACAGAGACCCAGTACTTC.

The DNA of the CDR3 is TGTGCCAGCAGCTCTCCGGACAGCGTAGAGCAGTACTTC. This sequence encodes CASSSPDSVEQYF. The chain couples TRBV5-6 to TRBJ2-7, with a possible D match to TRBD1 (6 bases). V was clipped by 3 bases and J by 7 bases, with 14 bases between them. CDR3 size: 13 residues. Germline loops: CDR1 SGHDT, CDR2 YYEEEE.

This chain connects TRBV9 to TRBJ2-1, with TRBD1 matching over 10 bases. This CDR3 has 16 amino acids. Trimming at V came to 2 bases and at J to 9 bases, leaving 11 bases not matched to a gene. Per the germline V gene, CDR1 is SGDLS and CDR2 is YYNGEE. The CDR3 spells CASSVQGTGVVGEQFF. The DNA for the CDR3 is TGTGCCAGCAGCGTCCAAGGGACAGGGGTTGTCGGTGAGCAGTTCTTC.

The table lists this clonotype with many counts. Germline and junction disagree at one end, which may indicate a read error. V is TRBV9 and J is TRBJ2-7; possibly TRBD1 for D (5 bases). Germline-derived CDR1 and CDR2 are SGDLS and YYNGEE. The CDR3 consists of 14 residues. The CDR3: CASSVDQGSSEQYF. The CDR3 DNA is TGTGCCAGCAGCGTAGACCAGGGCTCCTCCGAGCAGTACTTC.

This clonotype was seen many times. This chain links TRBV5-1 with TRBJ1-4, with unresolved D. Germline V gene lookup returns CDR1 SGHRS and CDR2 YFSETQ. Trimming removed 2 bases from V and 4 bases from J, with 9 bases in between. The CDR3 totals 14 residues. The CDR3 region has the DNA TGCGCCAGCAGCTTCGGACGGGGTAATGAAAAACTGTTTTTT. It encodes CASSFGRGNEKLFF.

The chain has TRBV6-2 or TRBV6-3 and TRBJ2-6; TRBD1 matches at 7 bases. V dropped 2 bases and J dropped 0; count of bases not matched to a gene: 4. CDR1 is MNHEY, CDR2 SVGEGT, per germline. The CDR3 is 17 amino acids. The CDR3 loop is CASSYRTGTSGANVLTF. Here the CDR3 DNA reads TGTGCCAGCAGTTACCGGACAGGAACCTCTGGGGCCAACGTCCTGACTTTC.

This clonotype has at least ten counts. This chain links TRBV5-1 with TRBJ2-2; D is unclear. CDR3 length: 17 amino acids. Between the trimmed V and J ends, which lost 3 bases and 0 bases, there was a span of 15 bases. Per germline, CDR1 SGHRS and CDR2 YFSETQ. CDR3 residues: CASSWAAVPANTGELFF. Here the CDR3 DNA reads TGCGCCAGCAGCTGGGCGGCAGTACCAGCGAACACCGGGGAGCTGTTTTTT.

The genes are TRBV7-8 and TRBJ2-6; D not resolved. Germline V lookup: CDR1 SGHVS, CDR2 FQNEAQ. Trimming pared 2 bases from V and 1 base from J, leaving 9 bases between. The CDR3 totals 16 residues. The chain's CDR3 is CASSLRKTSGANVLTF. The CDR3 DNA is TGTGCCAGCAGCTTACGGAAAACATCTGGGGCCAACGTCCTGACTTTC. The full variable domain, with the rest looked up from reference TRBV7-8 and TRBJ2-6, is GAGVSQSPRYKVAKRGQDVALRCDPISGHVSLFWYQQALGQGPEFLTYFQNEAQLDKSGLPSDRFFAERPEGSVSTLKIQRTQQEDSAVYLCASSLRKTSGANVLTFGAGSRLTVL.